The 20 T cell receptor beta chains below were found in one sample sequenced in a study of Ad26.COV2.S vaccination and SARS-CoV-2 variants. The treatment: some 19 received Ad26.COV2.S at low or high dose, single or two shots; about 5 received placebo; per-sample allocation not given. At day 63 after the first vaccine or placebo injection, samples were drawn. Sequenced by immunoSEQ multiplex PCR; TCRdb stores in-frame clones only, minus some. The sample lists some 340,000 clones; around 81% were seen once. The source was peripheral blood, collected in a trial of Ad26.COV2.S vaccine versus placebo. Source of these receptors: a person aged 18-65 years who received the Ad26.COV2.S COVID-19 vaccine or a placebo.

This chain connects TRBV5-1 to TRBJ2-5; 12 bases agree with TRBD2. J gave up 5 bases and V 4 bases, and 6 bases lay outside the gene matches. CDR1 is SGHRS, CDR2 YFSETQ, per germline. This CDR3 is built from 15 residues. The chain's CDR3 is CASSQPSGGAETQYF. CDR3 coding DNA: TGCGCCAGCAGCCAACCTAGCGGGGGGGCGGAGACCCAGTACTTC.

This clone showed up just once. J is TRBJ1-5 and V is TRBV25-1; D unclear. Germline V gene data show CDR1 as MGHDK and CDR2 as SYGVNS. V lost 1 base and J 2 bases, leaving 12 bases between the germline ends. The CDR3 length is 16 residues. In nucleotides, the CDR3 is TGTGCCAGCAGTGAATCGGGGAGAGGAGGCAATCAGCCCCAGCATTTT. It specifies CASSESGRGGNQPQHF.

This chain uses TRBV28 with TRBJ2-1, with 13 bases fitting TRBD2. The CDR3 has 15 residues. CDR1 and CDR2 from the germline V gene are MDHEN and SYDVKM. V lost 6 bases to trimming and J lost 5 bases; unmatched junction nucleotides: 4. CDR3 DNA: TGTGCCAGCAGCATACTAGCGGGGGGGCACAATGAGCAGTTCTTC. Its translation: CASSILAGGHNEQFF.

This clone appeared many times. This chain uses TRBV9 with TRBJ1-2; D is unclear. V was trimmed by 4 bases and J by 5 bases, leaving 21 bases between them. Germline loops: CDR1 SGDLS, CDR2 YYNGEE. The CDR3 contains 16 residues. The CDR3 reads CASSTLHDRHPYGYTF. DNA of the CDR3: TGTGCCAGCAGCACACTACATGACCGACACCCTTATGGCTACACCTTC. The entire variable domain, with the rest obtained from reference TRBV9 and TRBJ1-2, is as follows: DSGVTQTPKHLITATGQRVTLRCSPRSGDLSVYWYQQSLDQGLQFLIQYYNGEERAKGNILERFSAQQFPDLHSELNLSSLELGDSALYFCASSTLHDRHPYGYTFGSGTRLTVV.

This sequence joins TRBV5-1 and TRBJ1-5, with D unresolved. The CDR3 loop spans 14 amino acids. Per the germline V gene, CDR1 is SGHRS and CDR2 is YFSETQ. V lost 5 bases and J lost 5, with 14 bases in between. CDR3: CASRPIPSDQPQHF. The DNA for the CDR3 is TGCGCCAGCAGACCGATACCTTCCGATCAGCCCCAGCATTTT. Combining the CDR3 with reference TRBV5-1 and TRBJ1-5 gives the whole variable domain KAGVTQTPRYLIKTRGQQVTLSCSPISGHRSVSWYQQTPGQGLQFLFEYFSETQRNKGNFPGRFSGRQFSNSRSEMNVSTLELGDSALYLCASRPIPSDQPQHFGDGTRLSIL.

The chain recombines TRBV19 with TRBJ1-4, with 7 bases identical to TRBD1. The CDR3 extends over 15 amino acids. The ends lost 10 bases at V and 8 bases at J; junction bases unmatched: 16. The germline V gene has CDR1 LNHDA and CDR2 SQIVND (reference sequence). The DNA for the CDR3 is TGTGCCACAATCACCCGACAGGGAATGGGGGAAAAACTGTTTTTT. Translation gives CATITRQGMGEKLFF.

This clone was observed a single time. The chain joins TRBV6-4 to TRBJ1-2; D ambiguous. V dropped 4 bases and J dropped 6 bases, with 21 bases sitting between them. CDR1 and CDR2 from the germline V gene are MRHNA and SNTAGT. The CDR3 contains 16 residues. CDR3 in amino acids: CASSADLLTGTDGYTF. Here the CDR3 DNA reads TGTGCCAGCAGTGCCGACTTACTCACTGGTACGGATGGCTACACCTTC.

V and J are TRBV12-1 and TRBJ2-7. TRBV12-1 is a pseudogene locus. The CDR3 extends over 12 amino acids. The CDR3 loop reads CASSPRDNQQYF. CDR3 bases: TGTGCCAGCAGCCCGCGGGACAACCAGCAGTACTTC.

The V gene is TRBV2, the J gene TRBJ1-3; D uncertain. Germline assignment: CDR1 SNHLY and CDR2 FYNNEI. There are 10 residues in the CDR3. V was shortened by 8 bases and J by 6 bases, with 5 bases between the two germline ends. The CDR3 spells CASQENTIYF. The CDR3 region has the DNA TGTGCCAGCCAAGAAAACACCATATATTTT.

The V and J genes are TRBV12-3 or TRBV12-4 and TRBJ1-3; D remains unclear. This CDR3 has 13 residues. Trimming shortened V by 5 bases and J by 4 bases, and 9 bases separated the two germline ends. This CDR3 is CASSTVWGNTIYF. As DNA, the CDR3 is TGTGCCAGCAGTACGGTGTGGGGAAACACCATATATTTT.

The genes are TRBV3-1 (or the pseudogene TRBV3-2) and TRBJ2-7; a possible D gene is TRBD1 (5 bases). The CDR3 spans 15 residues. V lost 0 bases, J lost 3 bases, and 12 bases lay in between. Germline CDR1 is LGHDT and CDR2 is YNNKEL (reference sequence). CDR3 DNA: TGTGCCAGCAGCCAAGATAAGGGGTCCGGCTACGAGCAGTACTTC. It encodes CASSQDKGSGYEQYF.

The chain employs TRBV27 and TRBJ2-1, with 11 bases aligning to TRBD1. Germline V lookup: CDR1 MNHEY, CDR2 SMNVEV (reference sequence). The V gene end was trimmed by 5 bases and the J gene end by 5 bases; junction bases not matched to a gene: 11. The CDR3 runs 17 residues. The CDR3 here is CASSRFSPGQGDNEQFF. As DNA, the CDR3 is TGTGCCAGCAGTAGGTTCTCCCCGGGACAGGGGGACAATGAGCAGTTCTTC.

Turning to this clone: At one of its ends the junction is not consistent with the germline gene, which may arise from a read error. The V gene is TRBV6-5, the J gene TRBJ1-1; tentatively, D is TRBD1 (6 bases). This CDR3 has 15 amino acids. Germline V lookup: CDR1 MNHEY, CDR2 SVGAGI. In nucleotides, the CDR3 is TGTGCCAGCAGCCGCGCGGGACAACGGAACAATGAAGCTTTCTTT. This codes for CASSRAGQRNNEAFF.

This chain connects TRBV30 to TRBJ2-3; D might be TRBD2 (5 bases). CDR1 is GTSNPN and CDR2 is SVGIG in the germline V gene (reference sequence). The CDR3 spans 11 residues. The ends were cut back, 3 bases at V and 11 bases at J, with 12 bases in the middle. CDR3 bases: TGTGCCTGGAGCGGTAGCCGGGGGCAGTATTTT. Translating it yields CAWSGSRGQYF.

V usage is TRBV7-6 and J usage is TRBJ1-1; D perhaps matches TRBD1 (5 bases). This CDR3 region has 15 residues. V shed 1 base and J shed 0 bases, with 9 bases lying between them. From germline, CDR1 is SGHVS and CDR2 FNYEAQ. The CDR3 DNA is TGTGCCAGCAGCTTAGGAGGCAGGGTGAACACTGAAGCTTTCTTT. It yields the protein CASSLGGRVNTEAFF. Based on the CDR3 plus reference TRBV7-6 and TRBJ1-1, the full variable domain is GAGVSQSPRYKVTKRGQDVALRCDPISGHVSLYWYRQALGQGPEFLTYFNYEAQQDKSGLPNDRFSAERPEGSISTLTIQRTEQRDSAMYRCASSLGGRVNTEAFFGQGTRLTVV.

This clone has a handful of counts. The chain recombines TRBV7-9 with TRBJ2-1, with 7 positions matching TRBD1. Germline-derived CDR1 and CDR2 are SEHNR and FQNEAQ (reference sequence). J was trimmed by 12 bases and V by 6 bases; bases with no gene match: 8. The CDR3 consists of 12 residues. CDR3 DNA: TGTGCCAGCAGTCCCGACAGGGACAGGCAGTTCTTC. Its translation: CASSPDRDRQFF.

In regard to this clone: Different DNA sequences within this sample yield the same CDR3. This chain uses TRBV28 with TRBJ2-7, with 10 nucleotides matching TRBD1. The CDR3 covers 14 residues. The germline V gene encodes CDR1 MDHEN and CDR2 SYDVKM. Trimming cost V 5 bases and J 4 bases; bases outside gene matches: 5. Here the CDR3 DNA reads TGTGCCAGCAGTCTACCGGGACAGGGGTACGAGCAGTACTTC. Its protein product is CASSLPGQGYEQYF. The variable domain in full, completed from reference TRBV28 and TRBJ2-7, reads DVKVTQSSRYLVKRTGEKVFLECVQDMDHENMFWYRQDPGLGLRLIYFSYDVKMKEKGDIPEGYSVSREKKERFSLILESASTNQTSMYLCASSLPGQGYEQYFGPGTRLTVT.

The V gene is TRBV9, the J gene TRBJ1-3, with D hard to call. V was pared by 3 bases and J by 0 bases, with 10 bases between. Germline V gives CDR1 SGDLS, CDR2 YYNGEE. There are 15 residues in the CDR3. DNA of the CDR3: TGTGCCAGCAGCGCCGGGCCTCACTCTGGAAACACCATATATTTT. Translating gives CASSAGPHSGNTIYF.

In this sample, this clone turned up a few times. The chain recombines TRBV7-3 with TRBJ1-6, with D maybe TRBD1 (6 bases). In germline, CDR1 is SGHTA, CDR2 FQGTGA. The V end was cut by 7 bases, the J end by 7 bases, with 11 bases between. The CDR3 runs to 13 residues. CDR3 bases: TGTGCCAGCACACAGGGCGGGAATTCACCCCTCCACTTT. Protein: CASTQGGNSPLHF.

The chain carries TRBV6-5 and TRBJ2-7; 7 bases line up with TRBD1. This CDR3 contains 14 residues. V dropped 2 bases and J dropped 0; count of bases not matched to a gene: 1. Germline V gene data show CDR1 as MNHEY and CDR2 as SVGAGI. The DNA of the CDR3 is TGTGCCAGCAGTTACAGGGGGCCCTCCTACGAGCAGTACTTC. Translating gives CASSYRGPSYEQYF.